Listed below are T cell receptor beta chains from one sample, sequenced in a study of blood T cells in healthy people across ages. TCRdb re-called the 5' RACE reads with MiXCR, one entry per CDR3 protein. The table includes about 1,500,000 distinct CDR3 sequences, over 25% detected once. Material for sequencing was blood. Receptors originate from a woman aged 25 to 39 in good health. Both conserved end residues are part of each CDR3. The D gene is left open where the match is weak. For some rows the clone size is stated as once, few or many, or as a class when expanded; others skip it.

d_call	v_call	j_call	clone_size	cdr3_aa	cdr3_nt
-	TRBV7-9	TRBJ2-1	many	CASSSVGSYNEQFF	TGTGCCAGCAGCTCGGTCGGGTCCTACAATGAGCAGTTCTTC
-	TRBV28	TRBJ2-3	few	CASRSLGGPEYSDTQYF	TGTGCCAGCAGATCTCTGGGGGGGCCAGAATACTCAGATACGCAGTATTTT
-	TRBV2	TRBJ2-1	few	CASSAGTSRSNEQFF	TGTGCCAGCAGCGCCGGGACTTCCCGCTCGAATGAGCAGTTCTTC
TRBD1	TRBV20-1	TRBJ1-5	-	CSALIPGQALNQPQHF	TGCAGTGCACTTATCCCGGGACAGGCACTCAATCAGCCCCAGCATTTT
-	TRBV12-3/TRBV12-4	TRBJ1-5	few	CASSFNRYSNQPQHF	TGTGCCAGCAGTTTTAATCGATATAGCAATCAGCCCCAGCATTTT
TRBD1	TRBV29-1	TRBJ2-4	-	CSVIRGQGTKQYF	TGCAGCGTGATCAGAGGACAGGGGACCAAGCAGTACTTC
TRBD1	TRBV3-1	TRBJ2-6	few	CASSSSITGGRSGANVLTF	TGTGCCAGCAGCTCCTCCATAACAGGGGGCAGATCTGGGGCCAACGTCCTGACTTTC
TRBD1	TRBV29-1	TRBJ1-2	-	CSVERGPGGYTF	TGCAGCGTTGAGAGGGGGCCCGGAGGCTACACCTTC
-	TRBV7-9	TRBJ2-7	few	CASSPPRDTSSYEQYF	TGTGCCAGCAGCCCCCCCCGGGACACGAGTTCCTACGAGCAGTACTTC
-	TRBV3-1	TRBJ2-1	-	CASILTRSEQFF	TGTGCCAGCATCCTGACTAGATCTGAGCAGTTCTTC
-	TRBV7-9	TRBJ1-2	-	CASCLQGSRGYTF	TGTGCCAGCTGCTTACAGGGATCCCGTGGCTACACCTTC
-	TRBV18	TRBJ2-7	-	CASSPELSSYEQYF	TGTGCCAGCTCACCGGAACTATCCTCCTACGAGCAGTACTTC
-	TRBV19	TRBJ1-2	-	CASSPQGFYGHTF	TGTGCCAGTAGTCCGCAGGGTTTCTATGGCCACACCTTC
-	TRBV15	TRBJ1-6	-	CATKLLNNSPLHF	TGTGCCACCAAGCTACTGAATAATTCACCCCTCCACTTT
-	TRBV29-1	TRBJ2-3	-	CSVLPTDTQYF	TGCAGCGTTCTCCCCACAGATACGCAGTATTTT
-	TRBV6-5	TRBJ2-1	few	CASSYSITSEQFF	TGTGCCAGCAGTTACTCGATAACGTCGGAGCAGTTCTTC
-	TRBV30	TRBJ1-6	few	CAWSVLTENSPLHF	TGTGCCTGGAGTGTCTTGACGGAGAATTCACCCCTCCACTTT
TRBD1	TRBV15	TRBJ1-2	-	CATSSKGSDRDVYGYTF	TGTGCCACCAGCTCCAAGGGTTCGGACAGGGATGTCTATGGCTACACCTTC
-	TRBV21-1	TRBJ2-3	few	CASSKQCPGQGRTDTQYF	TGTGCCAGCAGCAAACAGTGCCCGGGACAGGGCAGGACAGATACGCAGTATTTT
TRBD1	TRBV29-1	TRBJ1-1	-	CSVRGQGSRSEAFF	TGCAGCGTTCGAGGACAGGGGAGTCGCTCTGAAGCTTTCTTT
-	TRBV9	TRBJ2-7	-	CASSVGQGSSYERYF	-
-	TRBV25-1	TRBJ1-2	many	CASSGRTFYGYTF	TGTGCCAGCAGTGGGAGGACCTTCTATGGCTACACCTTC
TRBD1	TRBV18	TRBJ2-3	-	CASSPPFQGVPDTQYF	TGTGCCAGCTCACCACCGTTCCAGGGGGTACCAGATACGCAGTATTTT
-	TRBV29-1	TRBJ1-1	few	CSVGDGMNTEAFF	TGCAGCGTTGGGGACGGTATGAACACTGAAGCTTTCTTT
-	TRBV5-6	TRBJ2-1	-	CASGSVGRANEQFF	TGTGCCAGCGGTTCGGTAGGGCGGGCGAATGAGCAGTTCTTC
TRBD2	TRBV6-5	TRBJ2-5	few	CASSHTSGSGETQYF	TGTGCCAGCAGTCACACTAGCGGGAGCGGGGAGACCCAGTACTTC
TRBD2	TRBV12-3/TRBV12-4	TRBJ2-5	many	CASRGTGTSLETQYF	TGTGCCAGCAGAGGGACCGGGACTAGTCTGGAGACCCAGTACTTC
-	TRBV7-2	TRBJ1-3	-	CASSLSAVGVGNTIYF	TGTGCCAGCAGCTTGAGTGCGGTAGGCGTTGGAAACACCATATATTTT
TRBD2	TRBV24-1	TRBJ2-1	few	CATSDLRLAGTNEQFF	TGTGCCACCAGTGATTTGCGACTAGCGGGGACCAATGAGCAGTTCTTC
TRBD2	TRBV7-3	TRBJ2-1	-	CASSLSPQSGGAGNEQFF	TGTGCCAGCAGCTTAAGCCCGCAAAGCGGGGGCGCCGGCAATGAGCAGTTCTTC
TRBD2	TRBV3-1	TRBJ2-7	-	CASQLAGASSYEQYF	TGTGCCAGCCAACTAGCGGGAGCTAGCTCCTACGAGCAGTACTTC
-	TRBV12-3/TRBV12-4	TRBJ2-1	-	CASNFTETYEQFF	TGTGCCAGCAATTTTACGGAAACCTACGAGCAGTTCTTC
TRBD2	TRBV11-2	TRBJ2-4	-	CASTGRGVNEQYF	TGTGCCAGTACCGGGCGGGGGGTTAATGAGCAGTACTTC
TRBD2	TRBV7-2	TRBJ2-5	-	CASILRLAGGGETQYF	TGTGCCAGCATCCTTCGACTAGCGGGAGGGGGGGAGACCCAGTACTTC
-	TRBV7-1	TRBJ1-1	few	CASTSERRAFF	TGTGCCAGCACCTCGGAGAGGCGAGCTTTCTTT
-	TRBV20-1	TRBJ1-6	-	CSARDVLKNSPLHF	TGCAGTGCTAGAGATGTGCTGAAAAATTCACCCCTCCACTTT
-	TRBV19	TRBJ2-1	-	CASSSLAIYGNEQFF	TGTGCCAGTAGTAGCCTAGCCATCTACGGCAATGAGCAGTTCTTC
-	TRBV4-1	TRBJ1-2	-	CASSQGQDAANYGYTF	TGCGCCAGCAGCCAAGGGCAGGACGCCGCTAACTATGGCTACACCTTC